These T cell receptor beta chains were read from a single sample in a study of blood T cells in healthy people across ages. TCRdb called the 5' RACE reads again in MiXCR, with one record for every CDR3 protein. Of over 1.5 million distinct CDR3 sequences in the sample, less than 50% were seen once. The sample comprised blood. Every receptor here comes from a woman aged 40 to 55 in good health. Each CDR3 is given with its conserved first and last residue. The order of the fields is CDR3 protein, CDR3 DNA, V gene, D gene, J gene, clone size. The D gene is left open where the match is weak. Clone size is given for some rows only: seen once, a few or many times, or a class if the clone is expanded.

CDR3 protein: CAISYHDRVSDTQYF; CDR3 DNA: TGTGCCATCAGTTATCACGACCGTGTAAGCGATACGCAGTATTTT; V gene: TRBV10-3; D gene: NA; J gene: TRBJ2-3; clone size: few
CDR3 protein: CSVYREGARGTEAFF; CDR3 DNA: TGCAGCGTTTACAGGGAAGGGGCTAGAGGGACTGAAGCTTTCTTT; V gene: TRBV29-1; D gene: NA; J gene: TRBJ1-1; clone size: NA
CDR3 protein: CASQRPSYNEQFF; CDR3 DNA: TGTGCCAGCCAAAGGCCCTCCTACAATGAGCAGTTCTTC; V gene: TRBV5-6; D gene: NA; J gene: TRBJ2-1; clone size: NA
CDR3 protein: CASSLGAGDDEQYF; CDR3 DNA: TGTGCCAGCAGCTTAGGAGCGGGGGACGACGAGCAGTACTTC; V gene: TRBV7-6; D gene: TRBD2; J gene: TRBJ2-7; clone size: NA
CDR3 protein: CASSPGDSPLHF; CDR3 DNA: TGTGCCAGCAGCCCCGGTGATTCACCCCTCCACTTT; V gene: TRBV5-6; D gene: NA; J gene: TRBJ1-6; clone size: many
CDR3 protein: CASSPKRAGGETQYF; CDR3 DNA: TGTGCCAGCAGCCCCAAGAGGGCGGGAGGAGAGACCCAGTACTTC; V gene: TRBV4-2; D gene: TRBD2; J gene: TRBJ2-5; clone size: NA
CDR3 protein: CASSQDLAGGGNEQFF; CDR3 DNA: TGTGCCAGCAGCCAAGATCTAGCGGGGGGTGGTAATGAGCAGTTCTTC; V gene: TRBV4-2; D gene: TRBD2; J gene: TRBJ2-1; clone size: few
CDR3 protein: CASSFGEGLAFF; CDR3 DNA: TGCGCCAGCAGCTTTGGAGAAGGGCTGGCTTTCTTT; V gene: TRBV5-1; D gene: NA; J gene: TRBJ1-1; clone size: NA
CDR3 protein: CSARAKRTGVYYGYTF; CDR3 DNA: TGCAGTGCTAGAGCAAAGAGGACAGGAGTTTACTATGGCTACACCTTC; V gene: TRBV20-1; D gene: TRBD1; J gene: TRBJ1-2; clone size: few
CDR3 protein: CASSPKGGTETQYF; CDR3 DNA: TGTGCCAGCAGCCCAAAAGGGGGTACAGAGACCCAGTACTTC; V gene: TRBV7-2; D gene: NA; J gene: TRBJ2-5; clone size: NA
CDR3 protein: CASSQLIPPSGGADTQYF; CDR3 DNA: TGCGCCAGCAGCCAACTGATTCCCCCTAGCGGGGGGGCAGATACGCAGTATTTT; V gene: TRBV4-3; D gene: TRBD2; J gene: TRBJ2-3; clone size: NA
CDR3 protein: CAISDVGYNEQFF; CDR3 DNA: TGTGCCATCAGTGACGTGGGGTACAATGAGCAGTTCTTC; V gene: TRBV10-3; D gene: NA; J gene: TRBJ2-1; clone size: NA
CDR3 protein: CASSPLPQPNTQYF; CDR3 DNA: TGTGCCAGCAGCCCCCTCCCCCAACCTAATACGCAGTATTTT; V gene: TRBV7-2; D gene: NA; J gene: TRBJ2-3; clone size: NA
CDR3 protein: CASSGARGGQETQYF; CDR3 DNA: TGTGCCAGCAGTGGGGCACGGGGCGGGCAAGAGACCCAGTACTTC; V gene: TRBV12-3/TRBV12-4; D gene: NA; J gene: TRBJ2-5; clone size: NA
CDR3 protein: CASSLWGTGYQPQHF; CDR3 DNA: TGTGCCAGCAGTTTATGGGGGACAGGGTATCAGCCCCAGCATTTT; V gene: TRBV12-3/TRBV12-4; D gene: TRBD1; J gene: TRBJ1-5; clone size: few
CDR3 protein: CASSKALTSGVLSSTDTQYF; CDR3 DNA: TGTGCCAGCAGCAAAGCGCTGACTAGCGGGGTGCTCTCTAGCACAGATACGCAGTATTTT; V gene: TRBV21-1; D gene: NA; J gene: TRBJ2-3; clone size: NA
CDR3 protein: CASDLSGGTDTQYF; CDR3 DNA: TGTGCCAGCGATTTGAGCGGGGGGACAGATACGCAGTATTTT; V gene: TRBV2; D gene: TRBD2; J gene: TRBJ2-3; clone size: NA
CDR3 protein: CSAREAGGPKNIQYF; CDR3 DNA: TGCAGTGCTAGAGAAGCGGGGGGGCCGAAAAACATTCAGTACTTC; V gene: TRBV20-1; D gene: TRBD2; J gene: TRBJ2-4; clone size: NA
CDR3 protein: CASSPTGRTNTDTQYF; CDR3 DNA: TGTGCCAGCAGCCCCACTGGGCGGACCAACACAGATACGCAGTATTTT; V gene: TRBV4-2; D gene: NA; J gene: TRBJ2-3; clone size: few
CDR3 protein: CASSPGTSGFDNEQFF; CDR3 DNA: TGTGCCAGCAGCCCCGGGACTAGCGGGTTTGACAATGAGCAGTTCTTC; V gene: TRBV4-2; D gene: TRBD2; J gene: TRBJ2-1; clone size: once
CDR3 protein: CATSHPGTGFNEQYF; CDR3 DNA: TGTGCCACCAGCCACCCCGGGACAGGGTTCAACGAGCAGTACTTC; V gene: TRBV24-1; D gene: TRBD1; J gene: TRBJ2-7; clone size: NA
CDR3 protein: CASSVRTIYEQYF; CDR3 DNA: TGTGCCAGCAGTGTACGGACGATATACGAGCAGTACTTC; V gene: TRBV25-1; D gene: NA; J gene: TRBJ2-7; clone size: few